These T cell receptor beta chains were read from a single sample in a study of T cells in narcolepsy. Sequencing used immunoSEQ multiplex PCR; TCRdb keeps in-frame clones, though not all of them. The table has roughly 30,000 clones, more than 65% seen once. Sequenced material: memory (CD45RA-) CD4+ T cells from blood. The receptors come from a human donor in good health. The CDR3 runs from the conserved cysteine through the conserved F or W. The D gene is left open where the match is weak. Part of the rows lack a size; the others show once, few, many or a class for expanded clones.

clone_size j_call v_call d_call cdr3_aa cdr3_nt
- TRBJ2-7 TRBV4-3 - CASSQSYGGTSYEQYF TGCGCCAGCAGCCAATCGTATGGCGGGACCTCCTACGAGCAGTACTTC
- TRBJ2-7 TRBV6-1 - CASRMDSYSYEQYF TGTGCCAGCAGGATGGACAGTTACTCCTACGAGCAGTACTTC
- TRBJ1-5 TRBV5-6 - CASSFYRVLGSNQPQHF TGTGCCAGCAGCTTTTACAGGGTTTTGGGGAGCAATCAGCCCCAGCATTTT
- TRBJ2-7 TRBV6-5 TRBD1 CASNPTGGMGEQYF TGTGCCAGCAATCCAACAGGGGGCATGGGGGAGCAGTACTTC
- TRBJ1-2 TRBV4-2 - CASSQDALQGGYTF TGTGCCAGCAGCCAAGATGCCCTACAAGGTGGCTACACCTTC
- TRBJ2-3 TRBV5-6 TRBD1 CASSGEDRGTDTQYF TGTGCCAGCAGCGGAGAGGACAGGGGGACAGATACGCAGTATTTT
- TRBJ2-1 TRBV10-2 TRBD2 CASSAISGSGNGEQFF TGCGCCAGCAGTGCGATTAGCGGGAGCGGCAATGGTGAGCAGTTCTTC
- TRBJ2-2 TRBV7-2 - CASSPRSLNTGELFF TGTGCCAGCAGCCCCCGAAGTTTGAACACCGGGGAGCTGTTTTTT
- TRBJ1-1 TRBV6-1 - CASSYPTSAFF TGTGCCAGCAGTTACCCCACTTCAGCTTTCTTT
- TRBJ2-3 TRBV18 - CASSLRQQGGQTDTQYF TGTGCCAGCTCATTGCGACAGCAGGGAGGTCAGACAGATACGCAGTATTTT
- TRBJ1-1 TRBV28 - CASSLGGGGINTEAFF TGTGCCAGCAGTTTGGGGGGCGGAGGGATTAACACTGAAGCTTTCTTT
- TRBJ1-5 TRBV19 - CASSWNAYSNQPQHF TGTGCCAGTAGTTGGAACGCATATAGCAATCAGCCCCAGCATTTT
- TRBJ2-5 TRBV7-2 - CASSGTGHRETQYF TGTGCCAGCAGCGGAACAGGGCATAGAGAGACCCAGTACTTC
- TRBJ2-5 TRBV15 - CATSRGTQETQYF TGTGCCACCAGCAGAGGGACCCAAGAGACCCAGTACTTC
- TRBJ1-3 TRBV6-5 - CASSYSGVGNTIYF TGTGCCAGCAGTTACTCAGGGGTCGGAAACACCATATATTTT
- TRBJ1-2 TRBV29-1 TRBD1 CSVPTGGGYGYTF TGCAGCGTTCCAACAGGGGGAGGCTATGGCTACACCTTC
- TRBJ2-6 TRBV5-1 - CASSPPGVGANVLTF TGCGCCAGCAGCCCCCCAGGGGTTGGGGCCAACGTCCTGACTTTC
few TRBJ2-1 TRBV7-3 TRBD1 CASSSDRGSHNEQFF TGTGCCAGCAGCTCGGACAGGGGGTCCCACAATGAGCAGTTCTTC
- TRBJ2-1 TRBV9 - CASSPSMGGSNEQFF TGTGCCAGCAGCCCATCCATGGGGGGTAGTAATGAGCAGTTCTTC
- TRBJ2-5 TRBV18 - CASSRGNQETQYF TGTGCCAGCTCACGAGGGAACCAAGAGACCCAGTACTTC
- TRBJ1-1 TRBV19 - CASSPAGYGGILNTEAFF TGTGCCAGTAGTCCCGCCGGTTACGGGGGCATTTTAAACACTGAAGCTTTCTTT
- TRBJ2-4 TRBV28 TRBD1 CASSDRVTLLRAKNIQYF TGTGCCAGCAGTGACAGGGTAACCCTCTTACGAGCCAAAAACATTCAGTACTTC
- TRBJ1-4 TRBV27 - CASSRLAAGEKLFF TGTGCCAGCAGTCGATTGGCAGCGGGTGAAAAACTGTTTTTT
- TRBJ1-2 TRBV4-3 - CASSQVGRDYGYTF TGCGCCAGCAGCCAAGTTGGCAGGGACTATGGCTACACCTTC
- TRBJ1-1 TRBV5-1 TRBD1 CASGPFLGTGMNTEAFF TGCGCCAGCGGGCCTTTTCTGGGGACAGGGATGAACACTGAAGCTTTCTTT
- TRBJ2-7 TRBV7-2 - CASSQIVGTAPRGGEQYF TGTGCCAGCAGCCAGATAGTAGGGACAGCCCCTCGCGGGGGGGAGCAGTACTTC
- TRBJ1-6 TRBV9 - CASSVEARNSPLHF TGTGCCAGCAGCGTAGAGGCGAGAAATTCACCCCTCCACTTT